This T cell receptor beta chain comes out of a study of cytomegalovirus exposure and HLA in healthy donors. General study findings and limits: Further analysis, carried out later, found HLA-associated TCR beta chains more clonally expanded than equally common other chains. Overall, roughly 160 TCR beta chains were annotated as cytomegalovirus-associated. In a later analysis, several top co-occurrence clusters appeared linked to parvovirus B19, influenza, CMV and Epstein-Barr virus. Data from an earlier analysis indicated that most TCR beta V segments were productive either about 87% or about 30% of the time.

This PCR relied on a set of 60 Vbeta primers and 13 Jbeta primers. TCRdb's table, derived via immunoSEQ multiplex PCR, lists solely in-frame clones and lacks some. Recorded here are some 120,000 clones; the top ten clones represent 1%. Of note for this clone: Antigen: not known.

V was clipped by 3 bases and J by 5 bases, with 12 bases between them. Germline V lookup: CDR1 SGDLS, CDR2 YYNGEE. The CDR3 runs to 13 residues. The V call is TRBV9, the J call TRBJ2-7, with D maybe TRBD2 (6 bases). Material for sequencing was PBMCs. This clonotype was sampled from a man between 18 and 35 years old in good health and CMV-seronegative. This CDR3 reads CASSAEGGNEQYF. In DNA form, the CDR3 reads TGTGCCAGCAGCGCCGAAGGAGGGAACGAGCAGTACTTC.